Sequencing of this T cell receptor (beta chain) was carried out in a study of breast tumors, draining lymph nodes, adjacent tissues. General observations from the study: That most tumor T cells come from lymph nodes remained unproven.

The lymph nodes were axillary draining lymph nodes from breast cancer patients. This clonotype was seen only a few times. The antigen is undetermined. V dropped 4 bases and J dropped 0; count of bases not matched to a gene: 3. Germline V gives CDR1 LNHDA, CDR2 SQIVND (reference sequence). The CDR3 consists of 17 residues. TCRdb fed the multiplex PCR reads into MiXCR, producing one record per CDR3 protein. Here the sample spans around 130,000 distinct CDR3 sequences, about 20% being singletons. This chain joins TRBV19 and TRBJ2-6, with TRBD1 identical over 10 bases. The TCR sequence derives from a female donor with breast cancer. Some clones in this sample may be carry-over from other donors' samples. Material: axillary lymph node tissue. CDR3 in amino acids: CASSRGQGLSGANVLTF. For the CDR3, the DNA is TGTGCCAGTAGTAGGGGACAGGGGCTCTCTGGGGCCAACGTCCTGACTTTC. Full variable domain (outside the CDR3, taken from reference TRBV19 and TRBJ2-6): DGGITQSPKYLFRKEGQNVTLSCEQNLNHDAMYWYRQDPGQGLRLIYYSQIVNDFQKGDIAEGYSVSREKKESFPLTVTSAQKNPTAFYLCASSRGQGLSGANVLTFGAGSRLTVL.